Shown below are 16 T cell receptor beta chains from a single sample sequenced in a study of cytomegalovirus exposure and HLA in healthy donors. In the PCR, 60 Vbeta and 13 Jbeta primers were used. TCRdb keeps only in-frame clones here, not all; method: immunoSEQ multiplex PCR. The sample has some 150,000 clones, nearly 80% seen once; the top ten hold roughly 13%. The sequencing sample was made of PBMCs. These receptors all come from a man aged 25-45 years in good health and CMV-seropositive.

Points on this clone: The sample has other DNA sequences that encode this CDR3 too. V usage is TRBV11-2 and J usage is TRBJ2-3, with D hard to call. Trimming removed 2 bases from V and 4 bases from J, with 7 bases in between. Germline V gene sequence: CDR1 SGHAT, CDR2 FQNNGV. This CDR3 is built from 13 residues. CDR3: CASSLSRADTQYF. The CDR3 bases are TGTGCCAGCAGCTTATCTCGGGCAGATACGCAGTATTTT.

This clone was recorded a few times. The chain is built from TRBV15 and TRBJ2-3; 8 bases match TRBD1. J was trimmed by 2 bases and V by 3 bases; bases with no gene match: 1. In germline, CDR1 is LNHNV, CDR2 YYDKDF (reference sequence). The CDR3 spans 14 residues. CDR3 amino acids: CATSRDRDTDTQYF. The CDR3 nucleotides are TGTGCCACCAGCAGGGACAGGGACACAGATACGCAGTATTTT.

This clone was observed once. CDR3 nucleotide sequence: TGTGCCAGCAGTTTTTTGAAGCGGGACTACGAGCAGTACTTC. Translating it yields CASSFLKRDYEQYF. V gene TRBV28 combines with J gene TRBJ2-7; 7 positions match TRBD2. Looked up from germline, CDR1 is MDHEN and CDR2 is SYDVKM. This CDR3 has 14 residues. V shed 3 bases, J shed 3 bases, and the junction held 5 bases outside the gene matches.

The chain joins TRBV7-9 to TRBJ2-7, with D possibly being TRBD1 (6 bases). Germline-derived CDR1 and CDR2 are SEHNR and FQNEAQ (reference sequence). Trimming removed 5 bases from V and 0 bases from J, with 8 bases in between. The CDR3 sequence is 13 residues long. CDR3 protein: CASSPRGSYEQYF. In nucleotides, the CDR3 is TGTGCCAGCAGCCCCAGGGGCTCCTACGAGCAGTACTTC.

The genes are TRBV5-4 and TRBJ2-7; tentative D call: TRBD1 (6 bases). This CDR3 spans 15 amino acids. Germline lookup yields CDR1 SGHNT and CDR2 YYREEE (reference sequence). V lost 2 bases, J lost 3 bases, and 15 bases lay in between. Written as DNA, the CDR3 is TGTGCCAGCAGCTTCCCAGGGGAGCGGTACTACGAGCAGTACTTC. Translation gives CASSFPGERYYEQYF.

The genes are TRBV7-3 and TRBJ2-3; 7 bases are shared with TRBD2. CDR3 size: 19 residues. Trimming cost V 1 base and J 6 bases; bases outside gene matches: 19. The germline V gene has CDR1 SGHTA and CDR2 FQGTGA. The chain's CDR3 is CASSLNRRPSGGAGDTQYF. DNA for the CDR3: TGTGCCAGCAGCTTAAATAGGCGGCCTAGCGGAGGGGCGGGCGATACGCAGTATTTT.

The V gene is TRBV14, the J gene TRBJ2-7; D gene uncertain. The V gene's germline CDR1 is SGHDN and CDR2 FVKESK. CDR3 length: 11 amino acids. V lost 7 bases, J lost 5 bases, and 9 bases lay in between. CDR3 DNA sequence: TGTGCCAGCATTATACCTAACGAGCAGTACTTC. Translated: CASIIPNEQYF.

The chain uses TRBV27 and TRBJ2-3; 8 nucleotides agree with TRBD2. Germline V gives CDR1 MNHEY, CDR2 SMNVEV (reference sequence). V trimming: 8 bases; J trimming: 6 bases; junction bases outside the gene matches: 16. The CDR3 is 16 residues long. The CDR3 bases are TGTGCCAGCGGGGTAGCGGGGAGGGGGGTTGCCGATACGCAGTATTTT. The encoded protein is CASGVAGRGVADTQYF.

The CDR3 nucleotides are TGTGCCAGCGGCCCCCCCGACACCGATAATTCACCCCTCCACTTT. Protein sequence: CASGPPDTDNSPLHF. V gene TRBV4-2 combines with J gene TRBJ1-6; no reliable D call. The CDR3 is 15 amino acids. V lost 8 bases to trimming and J lost 5 bases, with 16 bases between them. Germline V gene data show CDR1 as LGHNA and CDR2 as YNFKEQ.

The rearrangement joins TRBV6-6 to TRBJ2-3; the D is unclear. The CDR3 runs 13 residues. Germline V lookup: CDR1 MNHNY, CDR2 SVGAGI (reference sequence). Between the trimmed V and J ends, which lost 4 bases and 0 bases, there was a span of 5 bases. The CDR3 is CASSFLSTDTQYF. In DNA, the CDR3 is TGTGCCAGCAGTTTTCTAAGCACAGATACGCAGTATTTT.

This clone was recorded only once. The J gene is TRBJ1-6, the V gene TRBV4-2; TRBD1 aligns across 8 bases. The CDR3 runs 17 residues. After removal of 0 bases from V and 9 bases from J, the junction contained 10 bases not matched to a gene. Germline V gives CDR1 LGHNA, CDR2 YNFKEQ. The CDR3 loop reads CASSQDSGGALGSPLHF. The CDR3 DNA sequence: TGTGCCAGCAGCCAAGATTCAGGGGGCGCCTTGGGTTCACCCCTCCACTTT.

The chain recombines TRBV5-6 with TRBJ2-2, with 8 bases lining up with TRBD1. The CDR3 has 16 amino acids. J gave up 7 bases and V 0 bases, and 8 bases lay outside the gene matches. Germline CDR1 reads SGHDT; CDR2 reads YYEEEE. CDR3 protein: CASSLVGPGGIGELFF. The CDR3 region has the DNA TGTGCCAGCAGCTTGGTAGGGCCAGGGGGCATCGGGGAGCTGTTTTTT.

The chain carries TRBV28 and TRBJ2-2, with 7 nucleotides matching TRBD1. CDR1 is MDHEN and CDR2 is SYDVKM in the germline V gene. With 4 bases clipped from V and 5 bases from J, the junction kept 7 bases outside the gene matches. The CDR3 sequence is 15 residues long. CDR3: CASSYTGVRTGELFF. The CDR3 DNA sequence: TGTGCCAGCAGTTACACAGGGGTGAGGACCGGGGAGCTGTTTTTT.

Here the CDR3 reads CASSLGQSSTDTQYF. For the CDR3, the DNA is TGTGCCAGCAGCTTGGGACAGTCTAGCACAGATACGCAGTATTTT. The chain links TRBV5-6 to TRBJ2-3; a weak D match, TRBD1 (5 bases). The ends were cut back, 0 bases at V and 0 bases at J, with 8 bases in the middle. The CDR3 consists of 15 residues. From germline, CDR1 is SGHDT and CDR2 YYEEEE. Full variable domain (missing parts from reference TRBV5-6 and TRBJ2-3): DAGVTQSPTHLIKTRGQQVTLRCSPKSGHDTVSWYQQALGQGPQFIFQYYEEEERQRGNFPDRFSGHQFPNYSSELNVNALLLGDSALYLCASSLGQSSTDTQYFGPGTRLTVL.

The J gene is TRBJ2-1, the V gene TRBV4-1; 13 bases agree with TRBD2. Germline V CDR1 and CDR2: MGHRA, YSYEKL. V lost 0 bases and J lost 5; bases outside the gene matches: 7. The CDR3 is 18 residues long. The CDR3 loop reads CASSQEPPGTSGDNEQFF. The CDR3 DNA follows: TGCGCCAGCAGCCAAGAACCTCCCGGGACTAGCGGGGACAATGAGCAGTTCTTC.

The J gene is TRBJ1-2, the V gene TRBV6-6; D perhaps matches TRBD1 (6 bases). The CDR3 sequence is 12 residues long. The V and J ends lost 6 bases and 4 bases respectively, with 9 bases between them. Per germline, CDR1 MNHNY and CDR2 SVGAGI (reference sequence). CDR3 region: CASSPDSYGYTF. DNA for the CDR3: TGTGCCAGCAGCCCGGACAGCTATGGCTACACCTTC.